A selection of T cell receptor beta chains follows, all from one sample in a study of T cell responses to AZD1222 COVID-19 vaccine. Assay used: immunoSEQ multiplex PCR; TCRdb lists only in-frame clones, some missing. The sample contains 56,000 or so clones, roughly 88% of which appear only once. The sequencing here drew on peripheral blood, taken on day 0 of AZD1222 vaccination. All receptors come from an adult in good health. Each CDR3 is given with its conserved first and last residue. Each record gives: V gene, J gene, clone size, D gene, CDR3 protein, CDR3 DNA. D genes are given only for firm matches. The size of a clone is reported for some rows only, either as once, few or many, or as a class for expanded clones.

TRBV6-6,TRBJ2-5,-,TRBD2,CASSPGTSNAHPETQYF,TGTGCCAGCAGTCCCGGGACTAGTAACGCCCACCCAGAGACCCAGTACTTC
TRBV4-2,TRBJ2-1,-,-,CASSRRSNEQFF,TGTGCCAGCAGCCGGCGGTCAAATGAGCAGTTCTTC
TRBV11-3,TRBJ2-6,-,-,CASSSPVGGLLSGANVLTF,TGTGCCAGCAGCTCCCCGGTGGGCGGGCTTCTCTCTGGGGCCAACGTCCTGACTTTC
TRBV6-1,TRBJ1-1,once,-,CASSEGWGAQAFF,TGTGCCAGCAGTGAAGGGTGGGGAGCCCAAGCTTTCTTT
TRBV2,TRBJ1-5,-,-,CASSDPGANSNQPQHF,TGTGCCAGCAGTGACCCAGGGGCCAATAGCAATCAGCCCCAGCATTTT
TRBV7-6,TRBJ1-5,-,TRBD1,CASSSRLARGLDQPQHF,TGTGCCAGCAGCTCTCGCCTTGCCAGGGGGTTGGATCAGCCCCAGCATTTT
TRBV2,TRBJ1-3,-,-,CASSEEGEARGNTIYF,TGTGCCAGCAGTGAGGAGGGGGAAGCAAGAGGAAACACCATATATTTT
TRBV5-5,TRBJ2-2,once,-,CASSLTGTANTGELFF,TGTGCCAGCAGCTTAACCGGGACGGCGAACACCGGGGAGCTGTTTTTT
TRBV27,TRBJ2-1,-,-,CASSLYGKEQFF,TGTGCCAGCAGTTTATACGGGAAGGAGCAGTTCTTC
TRBV24-1,TRBJ2-3,-,-,CATSDPSGSSTDTQYF,TGTGCCACCAGTGACCCCAGCGGGTCTAGCACAGATACGCAGTATTTT
TRBV5-8,TRBJ1-2,-,TRBD1,CASSSQFGTGGFGYTF,TGTGCCAGCAGCTCGCAGTTCGGGACAGGGGGTTTCGGCTACACCTTC
TRBV5-1,TRBJ1-5,-,-,CASSLEGTLNQPQHF,TGCGCCAGCAGCTTGGAGGGGACCCTCAATCAGCCCCAGCATTTT
TRBV5-5,TRBJ1-2,-,-,CASSLATTGTRGNYGYTF,TGTGCCAGCAGCTTGGCAACTACCGGGACAAGGGGGAACTATGGCTACACCTTC
TRBV7-7,TRBJ2-1,-,-,CASSLETHGSYNEQFF,TGTGCTAGCAGCTTGGAGACTCACGGGTCCTACAATGAGCAGTTCTTC
TRBV5-1,TRBJ2-3,once,TRBD2,CASSPPPRSGSGADTQYF,TGCGCCAGCAGCCCCCCTCCCCGTAGCGGGAGCGGCGCAGATACGCAGTATTTT
TRBV7-2,TRBJ2-7,-,-,CASSSGMRTHEQYF,TGTGCCAGCAGCTCAGGAATGAGAACGCACGAGCAGTACTTC